This T cell receptor (beta chain) was documented in a study of blood T cell repertoires in COVID-19. Background on the study: Sample material is recorded as cDNA or gDNA derived from T cells, B-cell-depleted T cells, or PBMCs.

CDR1 and CDR2 (germline): MDHEN, SYDVKM. The CDR3 extends over 15 amino acids. V shed 2 bases and J shed 3 bases, with 14 bases lying between them. Assay: immunoSEQ multiplex PCR; the TCRdb copy retains only in-frame clones and omits some. The table has around 100,000 clones, approximately 90% seen once. This chain connects TRBV28 to TRBJ2-7; D possibly corresponds to TRBD2 (5 bases). Source material: peripheral blood. This TCR derives from a woman at least 80 years old in a cohort sampled during active COVID-19. CDR3 bases: TGTGCCAGCAGTTTAGGACCGGGGTCGGGCTACGAGCAGTACTTC. It is translated as CASSLGPGSGYEQYF.